Given below is one T cell receptor beta chain in context. Antigen specificity is unknown. These data come from a study of T-cell reconstitution after alpha-beta-depleted transplantation in children. Overall study findings and caveats: Some patients showed high day-60 TCRbeta diversity, which derived from surviving recipient T cells and thymic progenitors. T-cell counts and diversity at one year post-transplant came mainly from newly produced T cells. Expanded graft clones, several hundred of them, were reportedly the source of alpha-beta T cells about two months after transplant.

Germline lookup yields CDR1 SGDLS and CDR2 YYNGEE. The CDR3 sequence is 15 residues long. Trimming took off 0 bases at V and 9 bases at J, with 18 bases between the two ends. TCRbeta library preparation incorporated unique molecular identifiers. A single record per CDR3 protein comes from TCRdb applying MiXCR to the PCR reads. The table shows tens of thousands of distinct CDR3 sequences, with about 14% occurring only once. Sample: PBMCs, mostly from graft donor cells, taken 180 days after TCRalphabeta/CD19-depleted stem cell transplant. The sequence came from a male patient aged 2 to 10 who had a stem cell transplant for acute lymphoblastic leukemia, so the T cells may come from the graft donor. V usage is TRBV9 and J usage is TRBJ2-5; D may be TRBD2 (5 bases). The CDR3 coding sequence is TGTGCCAGCAGCGTAGCGGGGAGTCTTAAAGGTTCCCAGTACTTC. It codes for CASSVAGSLKGSQYF.